One and the same sample provided the 26 T cell receptor beta chains below, sequenced in a study of blood T cell repertoires in COVID-19. Measured with immunoSEQ multiplex PCR; TCRdb has only the in-frame clones, and not every one. This table has about 40,000 clones, roughly 80% appearing once. Sequenced input: peripheral blood. The receptors come from a woman older than 75 with acute or convalescent COVID-19.

The CDR3 loop is CASSTGTSGSRYEQYF. The CDR3 bases are TGTGCCAGCAGCACCGGGACTAGCGGGAGTAGGTACGAGCAGTACTTC. The rearrangement links TRBV6-2 or TRBV6-3 to TRBJ2-7; 14 bases are shared with TRBD2. After removal of 6 bases from V and 4 bases from J, the junction contained 8 bases not matched to a gene. The CDR3 contains 16 residues. The germline gives CDR1 MNHEY, CDR2 SVGEGT.

The rearrangement links TRBV19 to TRBJ2-7, with 7 bases matching TRBD2. The junction had 10 bases not matched to a gene; V was cut back by 4 bases and J by 4 bases. This CDR3 region has 15 residues. Germline CDR1 is LNHDA and CDR2 is SQIVND (reference sequence). The CDR3 DNA sequence: TGTGCCAGTAGTACGGCCCCGGGGGAGGGATACGAGCAGTACTTC. Translated, it gives CASSTAPGEGYEQYF.

This chain joins TRBV3-1 (or the pseudogene TRBV3-2) and TRBJ1-3; the D gene is possibly TRBD1 (6 bases). Between the trimmed V and J ends, which lost 3 bases and 4 bases, there was a span of 10 bases. CDR3 length: 14 residues. Per germline, CDR1 LGHDT and CDR2 YNNKEL (reference sequence). The CDR3 region is CASSQGAPGNTIYF. The CDR3 region has the DNA TGTGCCAGCAGCCAGGGGGCGCCCGGAAACACCATATATTTT.

The chain joins TRBV19 to TRBJ1-5; unclear D gene. Trimming shortened V by 0 bases and J by 4 bases, and 7 bases separated the two germline ends. Germline CDR1 is LNHDA and CDR2 is SQIVND (reference sequence). The CDR3 length is 14 residues. The CDR3 protein is CASSIDGENQPQHF. The CDR3 coding sequence is TGTGCCAGTAGTATAGATGGAGAGAATCAGCCCCAGCATTTT.

The chain employs TRBV18 and TRBJ2-5, with D possibly matching TRBD1 (6 bases). The CDR3 sequence is 15 residues long. Per the germline V gene, CDR1 is KGHSH and CDR2 is LQKENI. Trimming pared 5 bases from V and 10 bases from J, leaving 23 bases between. The CDR3 protein is CASSKTAQTGHSQYF. CDR3 DNA: TGTGCCAGCTCAAAAACAGCCCAAACAGGGCATAGCCAGTACTTC.

Details on this clone: Its ends do not fully match the called genes, so a read error is possible. The rearrangement links TRBV7-7 to TRBJ2-5; 9 bases match TRBD1. This CDR3 region has 14 residues. From germline, CDR1 is SSHAT and CDR2 FNYEAQ (reference sequence). The CDR3 region is CASSLGTGRETQYF. Here the CDR3 DNA reads TGTGCTAGCAGCTTAGGGACAGGGCGAGAGACCCAGTACTTC. The full variable domain, rest sourced from reference TRBV7-7 and TRBJ2-5, is GAGVSQSPRYKVTKRGQDVTLRCDPISSHATLYWYQQALGQGPEFLTYFNYEAQPDKSGLPSDRFSAERPEGSISTLTIQRTEQRDSAMYRCASSLGTGRETQYFGPGTRLLVL.

The sample holds one count of this clone. V usage is TRBV4-1 and J usage is TRBJ2-7; 16 positions agree with TRBD2. V lost 4 bases and J lost 4; bases outside the gene matches: 7. CDR3 length: 17 amino acids. Germline values: CDR1 MGHRA, CDR2 YSYEKL. DNA of the CDR3: TGCGCCAGCAGCCCCCTGGGACTAGCGGGAGGGCAGTACGAGCAGTACTTC. It codes for CASSPLGLAGGQYEQYF.

The chain combines TRBV30 with TRBJ2-7; TRBD2 is a possible D gene (6 bases). The CDR3 extends over 12 amino acids. V lost 2 bases to trimming and J lost 7 bases, with 12 bases between them. Germline CDR1 GTSNPN, CDR2 SVGIG (reference sequence). The CDR3 sequence: CAWSREFGEQYF. CDR3 bases: TGTGCCTGGAGTCGGGAGTTTGGGGAGCAGTACTTC.

This chain joins TRBV6-5 and TRBJ1-4, with D perhaps TRBD1 (5 bases). V shed 6 bases and J shed 8 bases, with 16 bases lying between them. Germline V gene lookup returns CDR1 MNHEY and CDR2 SVGAGI. This CDR3 comprises 14 residues. The CDR3 loop is CASRINVSGEKLFF. Here the CDR3 DNA reads TGTGCCAGCAGAATCAATGTATCAGGGGAAAAACTGTTTTTT.

V is TRBV7-9 and J is TRBJ1-1; the D gene is possibly TRBD1 (6 bases). The CDR3 covers 16 residues. Germline lookup yields CDR1 SEHNR and CDR2 FQNEAQ (reference sequence). V lost 4 bases and J lost 0, with 15 bases in between. CDR3 nucleotide sequence: TGTGCCAGCAGCTCGAGGGGGTCGCATTTGAACACTGAAGCTTTCTTT. It codes for CASSSRGSHLNTEAFF.

This chain connects TRBV18 to TRBJ1-1; D might be TRBD1 (5 bases). The germline V and J ends were trimmed by 9 bases and 4 bases, with 12 bases remaining between them. Germline V gene data show CDR1 as KGHSH and CDR2 as LQKENI. This CDR3 has 12 residues. The CDR3: CASLTGGTEAFF. The DNA of the CDR3 is TGTGCCAGTCTGACCGGGGGCACTGAAGCTTTCTTT.

This clone was observed a handful of times. This chain connects TRBV3-1 (or the pseudogene TRBV3-2) to TRBJ1-3, with unresolved D. Germline V gene lookup returns CDR1 LGHDT and CDR2 YNNKEL (reference sequence). The CDR3 extends over 14 amino acids. Trimming left V 0 bases short and J 4 bases short, with 7 bases between. This chain's CDR3 is CASSQDGRGNTIYF. CDR3 sequence (DNA): TGTGCCAGCAGCCAAGATGGGAGGGGAAACACCATATATTTT.

The CDR3 bases are TGTGCCAGCAGACTCACCGGGACCGGGGAGCTGTTTTTT. Translating it yields CASRLTGTGELFF. V is TRBV12-3 or TRBV12-4 and J is TRBJ2-2; no reliable D call. This CDR3 contains 13 residues. V was pared by 6 bases and J by 5 bases, with 10 bases between.

This clone was detected only a few times. V is TRBV7-4 and J is TRBJ1-2; D is perhaps TRBD1 (5 bases). V was trimmed by 1 base and J by 0 bases, leaving 12 bases between them. CDR3 length: 16 amino acids. Germline CDR1 SGHVT, CDR2 SQSDAQ. The CDR3 DNA reads TGTGCCAGCAGCTTAGGGGGCGGGGGAGCTAACTATGGCTACACCTTC. Residues: CASSLGGGGANYGYTF. The variable domain in full, completed from reference TRBV7-4 and TRBJ1-2, reads GAGVSQSPRYKVAKRGRDVALRCDSISGHVTLYWYRQTLGQGSEVLTYSQSDAQRDKSGRPSGRFSAERPERSVSTLKIQRTEQGDSAVYLCASSLGGGGANYGYTFGSGTRLTVV.

The rearrangement joins TRBV4-3 to TRBJ2-7; D unresolved. Germline V CDR1 and CDR2: LGHNA, YSLEER. V was clipped by 0 bases and J by 3 bases, with 12 bases between them. CDR3 length: 15 residues. CDR3 in DNA: TGCGCCAGCAGCCAAGAGATGGCCAGTGGCTACGAGCAGTACTTC. Its protein is CASSQEMASGYEQYF.

A single count supports this clone. The V gene is TRBV4-2, the J gene TRBJ2-7, with 9 bases identical to TRBD2. The CDR3 has 14 residues. The V and J ends lost 0 bases and 4 bases, in that order; junction bases with no gene match: 1. Looked up from germline, CDR1 is LGHNA and CDR2 is YNFKEQ. CDR3 amino acids: CASSQETSGYEQYF. The CDR3 region has the DNA TGTGCCAGCAGCCAAGAAACTAGCGGGTACGAGCAGTACTTC.

The J gene is TRBJ2-7, the V gene TRBV19, with TRBD1 matching over 7 bases. CDR1 is LNHDA and CDR2 is SQIVND in the germline V gene (reference sequence). This CDR3 region has 13 residues. V shed 5 bases, J shed 0 bases, and the junction held 1 base outside the gene matches. In nucleotides, the CDR3 is TGTGCCAGTAGTGACAGGGCCTCCTACGAGCAGTACTTC. As protein: CASSDRASYEQYF.

The V call is TRBV4-3, the J call TRBJ1-5; D is perhaps TRBD1 (5 bases). Trimming removed 1 base at V and 4 bases at J, with 11 bases between. The CDR3 contains 15 residues. The V gene's germline CDR1 is LGHNA and CDR2 YSLEER. The CDR3: CASSQATGVNQPQHF. The CDR3 DNA reads as TGCGCCAGCAGCCAAGCCACAGGAGTTAATCAGCCCCAGCATTTT.

The V gene is TRBV10-1, the J gene TRBJ2-5; TRBD1 aligns across 12 bases. The length of the CDR3 is 17 residues. The germline gives CDR1 WNHNN, CDR2 SYGVQD (reference sequence). The junction had 6 bases not matched to a gene; V was cut back by 0 bases and J by 4 bases. The CDR3 here is CASSESRDRGLGETQYF. CDR3 DNA: TGCGCCAGCAGTGAGTCAAGGGACAGGGGGCTCGGAGAGACCCAGTACTTC.

The V call is TRBV21-1, the J call TRBJ1-2. TRBV21-1 is a pseudogene segment. The CDR3 sequence is 16 residues long. CDR3 sequence: CASSKAEGAAANGYTF. The CDR3, as DNA: TGTGCCAGCAGCAAAGCTGAGGGTGCGGCCGCTAATGGCTACACCTTC.

This rearrangement joins TRBV19 to TRBJ1-3; D is undetermined. Germline V gene data show CDR1 as LNHDA and CDR2 as SQIVND (reference sequence). The CDR3 has 16 amino acids. V was cut by 5 bases and J by 0 bases, with 14 bases left in between. In DNA form, the CDR3 reads TGTGCCAGTAGTCCCAACTCCCCAAACTCTGGAAACACCATATATTTT. Its translation is CASSPNSPNSGNTIYF.

CDR3 residues: CASSPSGVYEQYF. The CDR3, as DNA: TGTGCCAGCAGCCCTTCGGGGGTCTACGAGCAGTACTTC. The chain is built from TRBV2 and TRBJ2-7, with a weak D call TRBD2 (6 bases). CDR1 SNHLY and CDR2 FYNNEI come from the germline V gene. Trimming took 6 bases from V and 3 from J, leaving 12 bases between them. The CDR3 has 13 amino acids.

V gene TRBV5-6 combines with J gene TRBJ2-1, with TRBD2 matching 13 bases. CDR3 length: 16 residues. Unmatched junction bases numbered 4, after V lost 4 bases and J lost 3 bases. CDR1 is SGHDT, CDR2 YYEEEE, per germline. This chain's CDR3 is CASSTRLAGGYNEQFF. The CDR3 bases are TGTGCCAGCAGCACTCGACTAGCGGGAGGCTACAATGAGCAGTTCTTC.

This sequence joins TRBV6-2 or TRBV6-3 and TRBJ2-7; TRBD2 matches at 11 bases. This CDR3 is built from 15 residues. The junction had 4 bases not matched to a gene; V was cut back by 2 bases and J by 4 bases. Per germline, CDR1 MNHEY and CDR2 SVGEGT. The CDR3 sequence: CASSYLAGGRYEQYF. CDR3 nucleotide sequence: TGTGCCAGCAGTTACCTAGCGGGAGGAAGATACGAGCAGTACTTC.

The chain's CDR3 is CATSVTGGPTDEQFF. Here the CDR3 DNA reads TGTGCCACCAGTGTAACGGGAGGGCCGACGGATGAGCAGTTCTTC. The rearrangement joins TRBV24-1 to TRBJ2-1; 8 nucleotides align to TRBD2. Germline V gene data show CDR1 as KGHDR and CDR2 as SFDVKD. V lost 5 bases and J lost 8; bases outside the gene matches: 10. This CDR3 comprises 15 residues.

The chain employs TRBV7-2 and TRBJ2-7, with 10 bases matching TRBD2. This CDR3 region has 14 residues. Trimming removed 5 bases from V and 3 bases from J; junction bases left unmatched: 4. CDR1 and CDR2 (germline): SGHTA, FQGNSA. The CDR3 region is CASSPGTSDYEQYF. As DNA, the CDR3 is TGTGCCAGCAGCCCCGGGACTAGCGACTACGAGCAGTACTTC.